This T cell receptor beta chain was sequenced during a study of blood T cells in healthy people across ages. A sample-barcoded 5' primer and a J-beta primer mix were used in a second PCR of about 7 to 12 cycles. TCRdb fed the 5' RACE reads into MiXCR, producing one record per CDR3 protein. The sample contains roughly 1.4 million distinct CDR3 sequences, around 59% of which appear only once. This clonotype has only one observation. The CDR3 spans 11 residues. V was shortened by 6 bases and J by 4 bases, with 4 bases between the two germline ends. The sequenced sample was blood. The chain has TRBV12-3 or TRBV12-4 and TRBJ2-4, with D uncertain. This TCR derives from a man aged 18 to 29 in good health. As DNA, the CDR3 is TGTGCCAGCAGGATGAAAAACATTCAGTACTTC. This sequence encodes CASRMKNIQYF.